A single sample is the source of the 3 T cell receptor beta chains below, sequenced in a study of early T cells in non-severe SARS-CoV-2 infection. Using its own MiXCR run on the 5' RACE reads, TCRdb lists one record per CDR3 protein. Among about 68,000 distinct CDR3 sequences listed, approximately 10% were seen once. What was sequenced was whole blood. The source is an adult who was a healthcare worker with PCR-confirmed SARS-CoV-2 infection or an uninfected control (not recorded which).

V gene TRBV7-9 combines with J gene TRBJ2-4; D perhaps matches TRBD1 (6 bases). The CDR3 totals 14 residues. Germline V gene lookup returns CDR1 SEHNR and CDR2 FQNEAQ (reference sequence). V gave up 1 base and J gave up 3 bases, with 7 bases separating them. The CDR3 loop reads CASSLVDSKNIQYF. The CDR3 DNA sequence: TGTGCCAGCAGCTTAGTGGACAGCAAAAACATTCAGTACTTC.

Written as DNA, the CDR3 is TGCAGCGTTACCTCGGGCACCGGGGAGCTGTTTTTT. This gives the protein CSVTSGTGELFF. The chain uses TRBV29-1 and TRBJ2-2; unclear D gene. The germline CDR1 and CDR2 sequences are SQVTM and ANQGSEA. V lost 5 bases and J lost 4, with 8 bases in between. The CDR3 covers 12 residues.

This sequence joins TRBV4-1 and TRBJ2-7; D unclear. CDR1 is MGHRA, CDR2 YSYEKL, per germline. Trimming stripped 0 bases from V and 6 bases from J, with 12 bases between. The CDR3 runs 14 residues. The CDR3 sequence: CASSQELLALEQYF. CDR3 DNA: TGCGCCAGCAGCCAAGAACTTCTTGCTCTCGAGCAGTACTTC.